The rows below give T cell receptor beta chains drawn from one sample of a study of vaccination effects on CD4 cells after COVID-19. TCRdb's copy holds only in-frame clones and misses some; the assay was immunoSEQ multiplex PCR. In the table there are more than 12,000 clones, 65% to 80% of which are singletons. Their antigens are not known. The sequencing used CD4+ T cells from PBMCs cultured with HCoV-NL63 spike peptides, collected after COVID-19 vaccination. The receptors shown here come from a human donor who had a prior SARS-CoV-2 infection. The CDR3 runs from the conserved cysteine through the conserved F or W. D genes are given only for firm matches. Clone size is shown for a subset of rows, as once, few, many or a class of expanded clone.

DNA: TGTGCCAGCTCACCACAGGATACCGGTGGCTACACCTTC; CDR3: CASSPQDTGGYTF; V: TRBV18; D: -; J: TRBJ1-2; size: once
DNA: TGTGCCAGCAGCTTGGCTGTAAACACCGGGGAGCTGTTTTTT; CDR3: CASSLAVNTGELFF; V: TRBV7-9; D: -; J: TRBJ2-2; size: -
DNA: TGTGCCAGCAGTGGACAGTCCTACGAGCAGTACTTC; CDR3: CASSGQSYEQYF; V: TRBV2; D: -; J: TRBJ2-7; size: -
DNA: TGTGCCAGCTCACCACAAGGGGCATCTGGGGCCAACGTCCTGACTTTC; CDR3: CASSPQGASGANVLTF; V: TRBV18; D: -; J: TRBJ2-6; size: -
DNA: TGTGCCAGCAGCTTCCAAGGGGAGAATTACAATGAGCAGTTCTTC; CDR3: CASSFQGENYNEQFF; V: TRBV7-9; D: -; J: TRBJ2-1; size: -
DNA: TGTGCCAGTAGTAGAGGGCTAGCGGGGACGGGAGAGCAGTACTTC; CDR3: CASSRGLAGTGEQYF; V: TRBV19; D: TRBD2; J: TRBJ2-7; size: -
DNA: TGCGCCAGCAGCTTGCAAGGGAGCTCCTATAATTCACCCCTCCACTTT; CDR3: CASSLQGSSYNSPLHF; V: TRBV5-1; D: -; J: TRBJ1-6; size: few
DNA: TGTGCCAGTAGCATGGGACAGGGGTTCAATCAGCCCCAGCATTTT; CDR3: CASSMGQGFNQPQHF; V: TRBV19; D: TRBD1; J: TRBJ1-5; size: -
DNA: TGCGCCAGCAGCCTGAATACTGGGGGCCAGGAGACCCAGTACTTC; CDR3: CASSLNTGGQETQYF; V: TRBV5-1; D: -; J: TRBJ2-5; size: once
DNA: TGTGCAAGTCGCTTAGAAGCCATGGGCCAAGGGACCTCAGAGGGCTCCTACAATGAGCAGTTCTTC; CDR3: CASRLEAMGQGTSEGSYNEQFF; V: TRBV12-2; D: -; J: TRBJ2-1; size: -
DNA: TGTGCCACCAGTGATCTTAGGGGTACGCAGTATTTT; CDR3: CATSDLRGTQYF; V: TRBV24-1; D: -; J: TRBJ2-3; size: -
DNA: TGTGCCTGGACCCGGACAGGCGAGGGGCTGAATGGCTACACCTTC; CDR3: CAWTRTGEGLNGYTF; V: TRBV30; D: TRBD1; J: TRBJ1-2; size: -
DNA: TGTGCCAGCAGCCCATCAGGGGGCGCGGCGACTAATGAAAAACTGTTTTTT; CDR3: CASSPSGGAATNEKLFF; V: TRBV9; D: TRBD1; J: TRBJ1-4; size: -
DNA: TGTGCCAGCAGTGATAGGATCGCAGGCTCCTACGAGCAGTACTTC; CDR3: CASSDRIAGSYEQYF; V: TRBV6-1; D: -; J: TRBJ2-7; size: medium-sized
DNA: TGCGCCAGCAGCTTCGACAGGGGGTATGGCTACACCTTC; CDR3: CASSFDRGYGYTF; V: TRBV5-1; D: TRBD1; J: TRBJ1-2; size: -
DNA: TGTGCCAGCAGGGAGGGGGGTAATTCACCCCTCCACTTT; CDR3: CASREGGNSPLHF; V: TRBV27; D: -; J: TRBJ1-6; size: few
DNA: TGTGCCAGGACTTATGGGCCGGCGAAGAGACCCCAAGAGACCCAGTACTTC; CDR3: CARTYGPAKRPQETQYF; V: TRBV2; D: -; J: TRBJ2-5; size: -
DNA: TGTGCCAGCAGTTTACAGGGGCCGGGAAACACCATATATTTT; CDR3: CASSLQGPGNTIYF; V: TRBV2; D: TRBD1; J: TRBJ1-3; size: -
DNA: TGTGCCAGCAACCACCGAAGGACTAGCGGGGGTCAAGAGACCCAGTACTTC; CDR3: CASNHRRTSGGQETQYF; V: TRBV5-8; D: TRBD2; J: TRBJ2-5; size: -
DNA: TGTGCCAGCCCCACCCTTCCCCACAACAAATACAATGAGCAGTTCTTC; CDR3: CASPTLPHNKYNEQFF; V: TRBV6-4; D: -; J: TRBJ2-1; size: -
DNA: TGTGCCAGCAGTAATGGACAGGGCAATGAAAAACTGTTTTTT; CDR3: CASSNGQGNEKLFF; V: TRBV7-2; D: TRBD1; J: TRBJ1-4; size: -
DNA: TGCGCCAGCAGCTTTGACAGGGGCTATGGCTACACCTTC; CDR3: CASSFDRGYGYTF; V: TRBV5-1; D: TRBD1; J: TRBJ1-2; size: -